This TCR beta chain was obtained from a study of control samples from healthy donors and cancer patients. V gave up 3 bases and J gave up 3 bases, with 9 bases separating them. Germline lookup yields CDR1 GTSNPN and CDR2 SVGIG (reference sequence). CDR3 length: 12 amino acids. The protocol was immunoSEQ multiplex PCR, while the TCRdb copy is restricted to in-frame clones and leaves out a portion. The sample holds tens of thousands of clones; 91% are singletons and the top ten take around 14%. V gene TRBV30 combines with J gene TRBJ2-7; either TRBD1 or TRBD2 may supply D (6 bases each). The material sequenced was blood. This sequence was found in a man aged 25 to 40 in good health. CDR3 in DNA: TGTGCCTGGAGACAGGGAGGCTACGAGCAGTACTTC. Its protein is CAWRQGGYEQYF.